This T cell receptor beta chain was captured by sequencing in a study of T cells in narcolepsy. In the study overall: Healthy controls were enrolled alongside patients with narcolepsy type 1 or type 2. Study-level findings and limits: Autoreactive HCRT-specific and TRIB2-specific clonotypes were marked in same-patient CSF-versus-blood CD4+ comparisons.

Germline V gives CDR1 SGHRS, CDR2 YFSETQ. There are 16 residues in the CDR3. Trimming removed 4 bases from V and 2 bases from J, with 19 bases in between. Remarks on this clone: Its antigen remains unidentified.

Data came from immunoSEQ multiplex PCR; TCRdb stores just in-frame clones and leaves some out. The sample consists of approximately 25,000 clones, roughly 80% of them appearing once. The sample consisted of CD45RA- memory CD4+ T cells from PBMCs. The source of this sequence is a human donor with narcolepsy. The chain combines TRBV5-1 with TRBJ2-7; D possibly matches TRBD1 or TRBD2 (6 bases each). This CDR3 is CASSKAGGRFPYEQYF. In DNA, the CDR3 is TGCGCCAGCAGCAAGGCTGGGGGGCGCTTCCCCTACGAGCAGTACTTC. Full variable domain (remainder filled in from reference TRBV5-1 and TRBJ2-7): KAGVTQTPRYLIKTRGQQVTLSCSPISGHRSVSWYQQTPGQGLQFLFEYFSETQRNKGNFPGRFSGRQFSNSRSEMNVSTLELGDSALYLCASSKAGGRFPYEQYFGPGTRLTVT.